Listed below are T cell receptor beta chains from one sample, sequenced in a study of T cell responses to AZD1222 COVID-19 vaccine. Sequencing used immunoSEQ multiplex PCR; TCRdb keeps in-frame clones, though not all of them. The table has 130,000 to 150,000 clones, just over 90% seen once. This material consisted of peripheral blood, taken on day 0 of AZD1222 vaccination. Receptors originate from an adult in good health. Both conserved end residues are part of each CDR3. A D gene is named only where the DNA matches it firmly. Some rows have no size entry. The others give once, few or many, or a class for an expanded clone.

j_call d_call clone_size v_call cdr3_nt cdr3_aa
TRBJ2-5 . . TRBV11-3 TGTGCCAGCAGCTTCGGGCCCATGGGGGAGACCCAGTACTTC CASSFGPMGETQYF
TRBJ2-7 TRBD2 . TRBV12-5 TGTGCTAGTGGTTTGGGGGCAGGGCGGGGGGAGCAGTACTTC CASGLGAGRGEQYF
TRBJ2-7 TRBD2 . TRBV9 TGTGCCAGCAGCGAGGGCCTATCGGGACTATACACCGCCTACGAGCAGTACTTC CASSEGLSGLYTAYEQYF
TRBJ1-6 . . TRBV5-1 TGCGCCAGCAGCTTGATGCAGCAAACTTCACCCCTCCACTTT CASSLMQQTSPLHF
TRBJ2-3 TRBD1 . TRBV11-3 TGTGCCAGCAGCCACCGGGACAGGGCGGCGGATACGCAGTATTTT CASSHRDRAADTQYF
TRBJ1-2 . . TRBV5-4 TGTGCCAGCAGCTTGGAGGGGGATCATTATGGCTACACCTTC CASSLEGDHYGYTF
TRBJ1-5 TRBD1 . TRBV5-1 TGCGCCAGCAGCCCGGGACAGGATGATCAGCCCCAGCATTTT CASSPGQDDQPQHF
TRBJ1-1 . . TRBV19 TGTGCCAGTAGTATGAGGGGAGACACTGAAGCTTTCTTT CASSMRGDTEAFF
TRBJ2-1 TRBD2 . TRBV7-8 TGTGCCAGCAGCTTAGTTGGACTAGCGGGTCGCTCCTACAATGAGCAGTTCTTC CASSLVGLAGRSYNEQFF
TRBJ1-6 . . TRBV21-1 TGTGCCAGCATCCCCGCCAAACATCCGAGCTCCTATAATTCACCCCTCCACTTT CASIPAKHPSSYNSPLHF
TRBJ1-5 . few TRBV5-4 TGTGCCAGCAGCTTGGCGGGGTCCTACCAGCCCCAGCATTTT CASSLAGSYQPQHF
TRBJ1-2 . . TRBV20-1 TGCAGTGCTAGTAGACCCTCGGGTGGAGCTAACTATGGCTACACCTTC CSASRPSGGANYGYTF
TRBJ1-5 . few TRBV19 TGTGCCAGTAGTATAGCGACGCGACAGCCCCAGCATTTT CASSIATRQPQHF
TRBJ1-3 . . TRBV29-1 TGCAGCGTTGATTCTGGAAACACCATATATTTT CSVDSGNTIYF
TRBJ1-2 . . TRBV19 TGTGCCAGTAGTCCAGGGAGGTATGGCTACACCTTC CASSPGRYGYTF
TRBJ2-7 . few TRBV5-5 TGTGCCAGCAGCTGGACATCGACAGATCTCTCCTACGAGCAGTACTTC CASSWTSTDLSYEQYF
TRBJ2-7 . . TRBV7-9 TGTGCCAGCAGCTTTTCGGGCGGGGACGAGCAGTACTTC CASSFSGGDEQYF
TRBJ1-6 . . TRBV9 TGTGCCAGCAGCACCCGGCCAGCAACTAATTCACCCCTCCACTTT CASSTRPATNSPLHF
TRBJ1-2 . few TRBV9 TGTGCCAGCAGCGTAGAGGGGGGTCGTGGCTACACCTTC CASSVEGGRGYTF
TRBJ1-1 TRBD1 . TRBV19 TGTGCCAGTAGTGGGACAGGGGGCACTGAAGCTTTCTTT CASSGTGGTEAFF
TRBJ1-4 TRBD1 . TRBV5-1 TGCGCCAGCAGCCAGGACAGGGGCCCAACTAATGAAAAACTGTTTTTT CASSQDRGPTNEKLFF
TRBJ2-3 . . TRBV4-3 TGCGCCAGCAGCCAAGATTCGGAAAGGGTCACAGATACGCAGTATTTT CASSQDSERVTDTQYF
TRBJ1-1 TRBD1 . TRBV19 TGTGCCAGTAGTATCCAGACAGGGTCTATGAACACTGAAGCTTTCTTT CASSIQTGSMNTEAFF
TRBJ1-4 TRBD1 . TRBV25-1 TGTGCCAGCAGTGGACAGGGTGGAGGCAATGAAAAACTGTTTTTT CASSGQGGGNEKLFF
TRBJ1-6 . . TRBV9 TGTGCCAGCACCTCCCGGACCTATAATTCACCCCTCCACTTT CASTSRTYNSPLHF
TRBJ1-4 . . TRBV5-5 TGTGCCAGCAGCTTGGGGGCCGGGTCTAATGAAAAACTGTTTTTT CASSLGAGSNEKLFF
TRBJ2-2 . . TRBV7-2 TGTGCCAGCAGCTTAGTTTATCCAGGGTTCGGTGCCGGGGAGCTGTTTTTT CASSLVYPGFGAGELFF
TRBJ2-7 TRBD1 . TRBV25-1 TGTGCCAGCAGTGGGCCAGGGACAGGGGGCGACGAGCAGTACTTC CASSGPGTGGDEQYF
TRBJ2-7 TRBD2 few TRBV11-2 TGTGCCAGCAGCTTAGCGGGGGCTAGCGGGGCCTACGAGCAGTACTTC CASSLAGASGAYEQYF
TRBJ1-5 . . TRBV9 TGTGCCAGCAGCGTAGCTAGCTCCAATCAGCCCCAGCATTTT CASSVASSNQPQHF
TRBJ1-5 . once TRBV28 TGTGCCAGCAGTTTGGAGGGGTATAGCAATCAGCCCCAGCATTTT CASSLEGYSNQPQHF
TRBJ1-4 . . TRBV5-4 TGTGCCAGCAGCTTGGATCGGGATGAAAAACTGTTTTTT CASSLDRDEKLFF
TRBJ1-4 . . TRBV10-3 TGTGCCATCAGTTTCCAACCCAATGAAAAACTGTTTTTT CAISFQPNEKLFF
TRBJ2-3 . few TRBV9 TGTGCCAGCAGCTCCAGACCGCGGGGGCGCGGAACAGATACGCAGTATTTT CASSSRPRGRGTDTQYF
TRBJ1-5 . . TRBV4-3 TGCGCCAGCAGCCAAGAGTTGCTGCAGCCCCAGCATTTT CASSQELLQPQHF
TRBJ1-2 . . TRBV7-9 TGTGCCAGCAGCCTCAGGGAGGGGGGCTACACCTTC CASSLREGGYTF
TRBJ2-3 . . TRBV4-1 TGCGCCAGCAGCCAAGCTCAACAAAGGATTGATACGCAGTATTTT CASSQAQQRIDTQYF
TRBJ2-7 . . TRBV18 TGTGCCAGCTCGCAGGACGGCGACGAGCAGTACTTC CASSQDGDEQYF
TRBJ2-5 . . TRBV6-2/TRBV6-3 TGTGCCAGCAGTTACCCTGAGGGGACCCAGTACTTC CASSYPEGTQYF
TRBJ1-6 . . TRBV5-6 TGTGCCAGCAGCTTGAACTATAATTCACCCCTCCACTTT CASSLNYNSPLHF